One and the same sample provided the 3 T cell receptor beta chains below, sequenced in a study of response to subunit inactivated influenza vaccine. TCRdb fed the RT-PCR reads into MiXCR, producing one record per CDR3 protein. Here the sample spans under 750,000 distinct CDR3 sequences, about an eighth being singletons. Here the sequenced sample was PBMCs from blood, taken on the day of vaccination. These receptors were taken from a man aged 50 or older who received an inactivated influenza vaccine.

The table lists this clonotype with many counts. The chain carries TRBV7-8 and TRBJ2-7; D unresolved. This CDR3 is 13 amino acids long. The V gene's germline CDR1 is SGHVS and CDR2 FQNEAQ. V gave up 2 bases and J gave up 6 bases, with 11 bases separating them. CDR3 bases: TGTGCCAGCAGCTTACCGCTATCTATCGAGCAGTACTTC. It codes for CASSLPLSIEQYF.

This chain links TRBV28 with TRBJ2-4, with 7 bases fitting TRBD1. After removal of 7 bases from V and 4 bases from J, the junction contained 7 bases not matched to a gene. Germline CDR1 and CDR2: MDHEN and SYDVKM. This CDR3 is built from 14 residues. DNA for the CDR3: TGTGCCAGCAACCCGGACAGGAGGAAAAACATTCAGTACTTC. It codes for CASNPDRRKNIQYF.

The rearrangement joins TRBV20-1 to TRBJ2-5; D gene uncertain. The V gene lost 4 bases and the J gene lost 2 bases, with 20 bases spanning the gap. The CDR3 runs 16 residues. Looked up from germline, CDR1 is DFQATT and CDR2 is SNEGSKA (reference sequence). CDR3 sequence reads: CSANSLSLPSQETQYF. Here the CDR3 DNA reads TGCAGTGCTAATTCCCTTTCCCTCCCCTCACAAGAGACCCAGTACTTC.